This paragraph reports one T cell receptor (beta chain). Its antigen is unidentified. All patients carried locally advanced or metastatic urothelial carcinoma. Sequencing used immunoSEQ multiplex PCR; TCRdb keeps in-frame clones, though not all of them. Of some 25,000 clones listed, around 82% were seen once; the top ten hold around 10%. With 5 bases clipped from V and 6 bases from J, the junction kept 8 bases outside the gene matches. This CDR3 contains 15 residues. The germline CDR1 and CDR2 sequences are SGHVS and FQNEAQ. The entry originates in a study of PD-L1 blockade in urothelial cancer. Whole-study context: Blood analysis took place 3 weeks (second dose) and 6 weeks after treatment start.

The study's findings and limits: Pretreatment peripheral blood TCR clonality that fell below the median predicted better survival among the patients studied.

The sample in question was PBMCs, obtained around atezolizumab (anti-PD-L1) treatment. This TCR derives from a man aged 65 to 79 with urothelial cancer. The V and J genes are TRBV7-8 and TRBJ2-2; 8 nucleotides agree with TRBD1. CDR3 loop: CASSKSDRGSGELFF. CDR3 sequence (DNA): TGTGCCAGCAGCAAATCCGACAGGGGATCCGGGGAGCTGTTTTTT.